The rows below give T cell receptor beta chains drawn from one sample of a study of shared clonotypes between healthy human individuals. Assay used: immunoSEQ multiplex PCR; TCRdb lists only in-frame clones, some missing. The sample carries roughly 600,000 clones, about 98% recorded once. Input material: naive CD8+ T cells sorted from blood. These receptors came from a man aged 30-40 years in good health. The CDR3 runs from the conserved cysteine through the conserved F or W. The D gene is left open where the match is weak. Clone size, where shown, is once, few, many, or a class for clones that have expanded.

size	V	D	J	DNA	CDR3
NA	TRBV11-2	NA	TRBJ2-1	TGTGCCAGCAGCTTAGGCCCCGAGGGGGGATCCTACAATGAGCAGTTCTTC	CASSLGPEGGSYNEQFF
NA	TRBV20-1	NA	TRBJ1-5	TGCAGTGCTACTCAGGGGATTCAGCATTTT	CSATQGIQHF
NA	TRBV13	NA	TRBJ1-1	TGTGCCAGCATCAATACGCAAAACACTGAAGCTTTCTTT	CASINTQNTEAFF
NA	TRBV28	TRBD2	TRBJ2-7	TGTGCCAGCAGTTTACTCCCCCAAACTAGCGGCGAGCAGTACTTC	CASSLLPQTSGEQYF
NA	TRBV10-1	TRBD1	TRBJ2-5	TGCGCCGGAGACACACTAGGACAGGGGAGTGTGGAGACCCAGTACTTC	CAGDTLGQGSVETQYF
NA	TRBV7-9	TRBD2	TRBJ2-7	TGTGCCAGCAGCTTATATGCGGGGGACGAGCAGTACTTC	CASSLYAGDEQYF
NA	TRBV27	NA	TRBJ1-3	TGTGCCAGCAGGACAGGCCAGGAAGGAAACACCATATATTTT	CASRTGQEGNTIYF
NA	TRBV27	NA	TRBJ2-2	TGTGCCAGCAGTTTACTACAGTCCACCGGGGAGCTGTTTTTT	CASSLLQSTGELFF
NA	TRBV6-5	TRBD1	TRBJ2-2	TGTGCCAGCAGCCAAGGACAGGGGATCGGGGAGCTGTTTTTT	CASSQGQGIGELFF
NA	TRBV29-1	TRBD1	TRBJ2-7	TGCAGCGTTGGTTTGGGGACAGGGTCCTACGAGCAGTACTTC	CSVGLGTGSYEQYF
NA	TRBV2	NA	TRBJ1-5	TGTGCCAGCAGTGAGCGGGGGCAGGGCCGCCCCAACAATCAGCCCCAGCATTTT	CASSERGQGRPNNQPQHF
NA	TRBV28	TRBD1	TRBJ2-1	TGTGCCAGCGGGACAGTCTACAATGAGCAGTTCTTC	CASGTVYNEQFF
NA	TRBV27	TRBD1	TRBJ2-5	TGTGCCAGCAGTTTATTGGGGACAGGGGGCTCAGAGACCCAGTACTTC	CASSLLGTGGSETQYF
NA	TRBV11-2	NA	TRBJ2-7	TGTGCCAGCAGCCTAATCCCCTACGAGCAGTACTTC	CASSLIPYEQYF
NA	TRBV11-2	NA	TRBJ2-7	TGTGCCAGCAGGAAAATAGCAGCCAAATCCTACGAGCAGTACTTC	CASRKIAAKSYEQYF
NA	TRBV9	NA	TRBJ1-1	TGTGCCAGCAGCGTAGTCGGAGGGGCGAACACTGAAGCTTTCTTT	CASSVVGGANTEAFF
NA	TRBV7-9	NA	TRBJ2-1	TGTGCCAGCAGTGACAATGAGCAGTTCTTC	CASSDNEQFF
NA	TRBV15	NA	TRBJ2-7	TGTGCCACCAGCAGTCCAAATCAGGGCCCGAGCTCCTACGAGCAGTACTTC	CATSSPNQGPSSYEQYF
NA	TRBV25-1	NA	TRBJ2-5	TGTGCCAGCAGTAGAGGACGCGGCCAAGAGACCCAGTACTTC	CASSRGRGQETQYF
NA	TRBV5-1	NA	TRBJ2-2	TGCGCCAGCAGCTTGTATCACACCGGGGAGCTGTTTTTT	CASSLYHTGELFF
NA	TRBV10-2	TRBD1	TRBJ2-7	TGCGCCAGCAGGGGACAGGGACACGAGCAGTACTTC	CASRGQGHEQYF
NA	TRBV11-2	NA	TRBJ2-1	TGTGCCAGCAGCTTAGGACCTCTCCTCGATGAGCAGTTCTTC	CASSLGPLLDEQFF
NA	TRBV6-5	TRBD1	TRBJ2-7	TGTGCCAGCAGTCAAGGGACAGGGGGCATCTACGAGCAGTACTTC	CASSQGTGGIYEQYF
once	TRBV7-7	NA	TRBJ2-3	TGTGCTAGCAGCGCCTCCAGGGGGGGGCCTGGCACAGATACGCAGTATTTT	CASSASRGGPGTDTQYF
once	TRBV28	NA	TRBJ2-7	TGTGCCAGCAGGGATGACTTGAACCTGGCCTACGAGCAGTACTTC	CASRDDLNLAYEQYF
NA	TRBV11-2	NA	TRBJ2-1	TGTGCCAGCAGCTTACGGAGACCCGGGGACGGACACAATGAGCAGTTCTTC	CASSLRRPGDGHNEQFF
NA	TRBV5-4	TRBD2	TRBJ2-2	TGTGCCAGCAGCCCCGGGACTAGTCTTCCCGGGGAGCTGTTTTTT	CASSPGTSLPGELFF
NA	TRBV10-1	TRBD1	TRBJ2-7	TGCGCCAGCAGTTCGGGACAGAGCTACGAGCAGTACTTC	CASSSGQSYEQYF
NA	TRBV11-2	NA	TRBJ2-6	TGTGCCAGCAGCTTAGAGTGGTCAGAGTTGTCTGGGGCCAACGTCCTGACTTTC	CASSLEWSELSGANVLTF
NA	TRBV7-6	NA	TRBJ1-1	TGTGCCAGCAGCTTAGCAGGGTTGAACTCTGAAGCTTTCTTT	CASSLAGLNSEAFF
NA	TRBV27	TRBD1	TRBJ1-1	TGTGCCAGCAGTCAGACAGGGGGGGCGCACACTGAAGCTTTCTTT	CASSQTGGAHTEAFF
NA	TRBV27	TRBD1	TRBJ1-2	TGTGCCAGCAGTCCGGGACAGGCCTATGGGGTTGATGGCTACACCTTC	CASSPGQAYGVDGYTF
NA	TRBV13	TRBD2	TRBJ2-3	TGTGCCAGCAGCCCGGTGAGCGGGGCCACAGATACGCAGTATTTT	CASSPVSGATDTQYF
NA	TRBV15	NA	TRBJ2-1	TGTGCCACCAGCATGGGCCCTAAGAAGGGACCCTACAATGAGCAGTTCTTC	CATSMGPKKGPYNEQFF
NA	TRBV28	NA	TRBJ2-4	TGTGCCAGCAGCACCACCCTACGGGGGCTAGCCAAAAACATTCAGTACTTC	CASSTTLRGLAKNIQYF
NA	TRBV6-4	NA	TRBJ1-2	TGTGCCAGCAGGGAGTATGGCTACACCTTC	CASREYGYTF
NA	TRBV27	TRBD2	TRBJ2-7	TGTGCCAGCAGTTTCGGGACTAGCGGGAAGCGAGAGCAGTACTTC	CASSFGTSGKREQYF
NA	TRBV9	NA	TRBJ1-1	TGTGCCAGCAGCGCCAACGGGGAGAACACTGAAGCTTTCTTT	CASSANGENTEAFF
NA	TRBV15	NA	TRBJ2-1	TGTGCCACCAGCAGAGATCGCGTGTCGGGTCATGAGCAGTTCTTC	CATSRDRVSGHEQFF
NA	TRBV11-2	TRBD2	TRBJ2-3	TGTGCCAGCAGCTTAGATGGACTAGCGAGAACAGATACGCAGTATTTT	CASSLDGLARTDTQYF
NA	TRBV7-8	TRBD2	TRBJ2-5	TGTGCCAGCAGTACCGCGGGAGGGCCTGGCCAAGAGACCCAGTACTTC	CASSTAGGPGQETQYF
NA	TRBV7-2	NA	TRBJ1-1	TGTGCCAGCAGCCAAAGAAGGGTTTTCTACACTGAAGCTTTCTTT	CASSQRRVFYTEAFF
NA	TRBV5-6	TRBD1	TRBJ2-5	TGTGCCAGCAGCCGTAACAGGGGCCAAGAGACCCAGTACTTC	CASSRNRGQETQYF
NA	TRBV7-9	TRBD1	TRBJ2-7	TGTGCCAGCAGCGTTCGACAGGGTTTCGACGAGCAGTACTTC	CASSVRQGFDEQYF
NA	TRBV19	NA	TRBJ2-7	TGTGCCAGTAGTATATTCGGCGGGGCCTACGAGCAGTACTTC	CASSIFGGAYEQYF
NA	TRBV5-4	NA	TRBJ1-2	TGTGCCAGCAGCTTGGAGGCGATCAACTATGGCTACACCTTC	CASSLEAINYGYTF
NA	TRBV27	TRBD1	TRBJ2-7	TGTGCCAGCGGACAGGGGACCTACGAGCAGTACTTC	CASGQGTYEQYF
NA	TRBV7-9	TRBD1	TRBJ1-4	TGTGCCAGCAGCCCCGGGGTGACAGGGGGCGAAAAACTGTTTTTT	CASSPGVTGGEKLFF
NA	TRBV13	NA	TRBJ2-3	TGTGCCAGCACCAGGAGGAAATGGCCCACAGATACGCAGTATTTT	CASTRRKWPTDTQYF
NA	TRBV4-3	NA	TRBJ1-2	TGCGCCAGCAGCCAAGATATGAGTTCGGATGGCTACACCTTC	CASSQDMSSDGYTF